Following are 6 T cell receptor beta chains from one sample sequenced in a study of blood T cell repertoires in COVID-19. Measured with immunoSEQ multiplex PCR; TCRdb has only the in-frame clones, and not every one. The sample consists of 120,000 or so clones, about 80% of them appearing once. The sample comprised peripheral blood. The receptors were sampled from a woman between 45 and 60 years old with acute or convalescent COVID-19.

The chain employs TRBV20-1 and TRBJ2-1; TRBD2 matches at 7 bases. Germline values: CDR1 DFQATT, CDR2 SNEGSKA (reference sequence). Trimming at V came to 5 bases and at J to 6 bases, leaving 1 base not matched to a gene. This CDR3 contains 11 residues. CDR3 DNA sequence: TGCAGTGCTGGCGGGGGCAATGAGCAGTTCTTC. Translating gives CSAGGGNEQFF.

V usage is TRBV19 and J usage is TRBJ2-3; 14 bases match TRBD2. The CDR3 consists of 16 residues. V lost 5 bases to trimming and J lost 4 bases; unmatched junction nucleotides: 5. Germline V gene lookup returns CDR1 LNHDA and CDR2 SQIVND (reference sequence). CDR3 bases: TGTGCCAGTAGTTCAAGGACTAGCGGGGGGCCAGATACGCAGTATTTT. It codes for CASSSRTSGGPDTQYF.

The V call is TRBV9, the J call TRBJ2-3, with 7 bases matching TRBD2. Unmatched junction bases numbered 15, after V lost 4 bases and J lost 7 bases. Germline V gene data show CDR1 as SGDLS and CDR2 as YYNGEE. There are 16 residues in the CDR3. Here the CDR3 DNA reads TGTGCCAGCAGCCGCGGGGCGGGGGAAGGGGTAAATACGCAGTATTTT. Translating gives CASSRGAGEGVNTQYF.

The V gene is TRBV30, the J gene TRBJ2-7, with 7 bases identical to TRBD1. J lost 3 bases, V lost 4 bases, and 6 bases had no gene match. This CDR3 has 13 amino acids. In germline, CDR1 is GTSNPN, CDR2 SVGIG (reference sequence). The CDR3 loop is CAWNRDSNYEQYF. The CDR3 DNA follows: TGTGCCTGGAACCGGGACAGCAACTACGAGCAGTACTTC.

This clone was seen only a few times. V and J are TRBV2 and TRBJ1-5; TRBD1 might be the D (5 bases). In germline, CDR1 is SNHLY, CDR2 FYNNEI. The CDR3 covers 14 residues. Trimming cost V 5 bases and J 5 bases, with 13 bases left between them. In nucleotides, the CDR3 is TGTGCCAGCAGTCAAGACAGAACCTATCAGCCCCAGCATTTT. Translating gives CASSQDRTYQPQHF.

The chain carries TRBV6-5 and TRBJ1-6; 9 nucleotides line up with TRBD1. CDR3 length: 15 residues. V shed 7 bases, J shed 11 bases, and the junction held 12 bases outside the gene matches. Germline assignment: CDR1 MNHEY and CDR2 SVGAGI. Here the CDR3 DNA reads TGTGCCAGCACCAAAGCCGGGACAGGGAATCCACCCCTCCACTTT. As protein: CASTKAGTGNPPLHF.